Listed below are T cell receptor beta chains from one sample, sequenced in a study of blood T cells in healthy people across ages. TCRdb recomputed calls from the 5' RACE reads with MiXCR, one row per CDR3 protein. The top ten clones hold about 18% of a sample with 500,000 to 600,000 distinct CDR3 sequences, approximately 30% of them seen once. Sequenced input: blood. These receptor sequences come from a woman in her 70s in good health. CDR3s include the opening cysteine and the closing phenylalanine or tryptophan. A D gene is named only where the DNA matches it firmly. Only part of the rows carry a size: once, few, many, or a class if the clone is expanded.

v_gene: TRBV5-1
d_gene: NA
j_gene: TRBJ2-3
abundance: NA
CDR3aa: CASSLAVTTTDTQYF
CDR3nt: TGCGCCAGCAGCTTGGCCGTGACAACCACAGATACGCAGTATTTT

v_gene: TRBV4-2
d_gene: NA
j_gene: TRBJ1-5
abundance: NA
CDR3aa: CASSQDREGLSNQPQHF
CDR3nt: TGTGCCAGCAGCCAAGATAGAGAGGGGCTTAGCAATCAGCCCCAGCATTTT

v_gene: TRBV20-1
d_gene: TRBD2
j_gene: TRBJ2-1
abundance: NA
CDR3aa: CSARIAGWEQFF
CDR3nt: TGCAGTGCTAGAATAGCGGGATGGGAGCAGTTCTTC

v_gene: TRBV29-1
d_gene: TRBD1
j_gene: TRBJ2-7
abundance: few
CDR3aa: CTTGQGGVAEQYF
CDR3nt: TGCACCACAGGACAGGGGGGGGTGGCCGAGCAGTACTTC

v_gene: TRBV20-1
d_gene: NA
j_gene: TRBJ2-1
abundance: NA
CDR3aa: CSARVTSSYNEQFF
CDR3nt: TGCAGTGCTAGAGTCACGAGCTCCTACAATGAGCAGTTCTTC

v_gene: TRBV7-9
d_gene: NA
j_gene: TRBJ1-2
abundance: NA
CDR3aa: CASSALTGRGYTF
CDR3nt: TGTGCCAGCAGCGCTCTGACAGGACGCGGCTACACCTTC

v_gene: TRBV5-1
d_gene: NA
j_gene: TRBJ2-7
abundance: few
CDR3aa: CASGPWGGEIYEQYF
CDR3nt: TGCGCCAGCGGCCCGTGGGGGGGCGAGATTTACGAGCAGTACTTC

v_gene: TRBV29-1
d_gene: NA
j_gene: TRBJ1-1
abundance: many
CDR3aa: CSVRGVNGPFTEAFF
CDR3nt: TGCAGCGTTCGCGGGGTAAACGGGCCGTTCACTGAAGCTTTCTTT

v_gene: TRBV20-1
d_gene: TRBD2
j_gene: TRBJ2-7
abundance: few
CDR3aa: CSAPGLAGVREQYF
CDR3nt: TGCAGTGCCCCCGGACTAGCGGGGGTGCGCGAGCAGTACTTC

v_gene: TRBV29-1
d_gene: TRBD1
j_gene: TRBJ1-2
abundance: NA
CDR3aa: CSVEDRDRVGGYTF
CDR3nt: TGCAGCGTTGAAGACCGGGACAGGGTGGGCGGCTACACCTTC

v_gene: TRBV7-2
d_gene: NA
j_gene: TRBJ2-3
abundance: NA
CDR3aa: CASSSNRGDTQYF
CDR3nt: TGTGCCAGCAGCTCCAACCGGGGGGATACGCAGTATTTT

v_gene: TRBV20-1
d_gene: NA
j_gene: TRBJ2-7
abundance: NA
CDR3aa: CSARKADYEQYF
CDR3nt: TGCAGTGCTAGAAAAGCAGACTACGAGCAGTACTTC

v_gene: TRBV6-5
d_gene: TRBD2
j_gene: TRBJ2-3
abundance: few
CDR3aa: CASRRTTSGSADTQYF
CDR3nt: TGTGCCAGCAGGCGCACAACTAGCGGGAGTGCAGATACGCAGTATTTT

v_gene: TRBV29-1
d_gene: NA
j_gene: TRBJ1-3
abundance: NA
CDR3aa: CSGATSGNTVYF
CDR3nt: TGCAGCGGGGCAACCTCTGGAAACACCGTATATTTT

v_gene: TRBV29-1
d_gene: TRBD2
j_gene: TRBJ2-1
abundance: many
CDR3aa: CSASGGLPYNEQFF
CDR3nt: TGCAGCGCCAGCGGGGGGCTTCCCTACAATGAGCAGTTCTTC

v_gene: TRBV19
d_gene: NA
j_gene: TRBJ1-2
abundance: NA
CDR3aa: CASSIGGISTLGYTF
CDR3nt: TGTGCCAGTAGTATTGGTGGGATTTCGACGCTTGGCTACACCTTC

v_gene: TRBV9
d_gene: NA
j_gene: TRBJ2-7
abundance: NA
CDR3aa: CASSVTGHEQYF
CDR3nt: TGTGCCAGCAGCGTCACAGGGCACGAGCAGTACTTC

v_gene: TRBV29-1
d_gene: NA
j_gene: TRBJ1-1
abundance: NA
CDR3aa: CSAWTETNTEAFF
CDR3nt: TGCAGCGCATGGACAGAGACGAACACTGAAGCTTTCTTT

v_gene: TRBV6-2/TRBV6-3
d_gene: NA
j_gene: TRBJ2-1
abundance: many
CDR3aa: CASSRFNEQFF
CDR3nt: TGTGCCAGCAGCCGCTTCAATGAGCAGTTCTTC

v_gene: TRBV20-1
d_gene: NA
j_gene: TRBJ1-5
abundance: few
CDR3aa: CSARAIGGAGQPQHF
CDR3nt: TGCAGTGCTAGGGCAATCGGGGGGGCTGGGCAGCCCCAGCATTTT